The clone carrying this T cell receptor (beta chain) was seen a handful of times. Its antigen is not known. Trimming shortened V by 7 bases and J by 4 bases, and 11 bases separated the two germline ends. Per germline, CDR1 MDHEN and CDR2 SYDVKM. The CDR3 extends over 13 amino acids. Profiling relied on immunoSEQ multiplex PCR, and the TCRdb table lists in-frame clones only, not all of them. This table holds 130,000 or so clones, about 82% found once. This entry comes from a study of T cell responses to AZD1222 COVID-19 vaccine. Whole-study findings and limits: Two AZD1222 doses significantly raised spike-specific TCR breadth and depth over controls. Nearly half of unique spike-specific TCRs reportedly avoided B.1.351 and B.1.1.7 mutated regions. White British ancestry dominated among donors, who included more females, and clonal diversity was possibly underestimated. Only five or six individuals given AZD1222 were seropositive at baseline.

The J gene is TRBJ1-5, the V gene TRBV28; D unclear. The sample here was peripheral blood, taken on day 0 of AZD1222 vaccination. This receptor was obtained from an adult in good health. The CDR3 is CASTGSQNQPQHF. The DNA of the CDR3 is TGTGCCAGCACCGGGAGTCAAAATCAGCCCCAGCATTTT.